This record covers a single TCR beta chain. Its antigen is unknown. The record originates from a study of T cells expressing NK-cell markers. Across the whole study: Cells sorted as CD3+CD56+NKG2C+, CD3+CD56+NKG2C- and CD3+CD56-NKG2C+ T cells supplied the TCR beta repertoires. Findings and limits, study-wide: Expanded clones of NKG2C+ T cells had an unclear HCMV specificity.

TCRdb re-analyzed the 5' RACE reads; it lists each CDR3 protein once, without DNA. The sample holds hundreds of thousands of distinct CDR3 sequences. The CDR3 sequence is 15 residues long. The specimen was blood T cells: a sorted CD56 or NKG2C T cell subset, CD4+ or CD8+ T cells, or bulk PBMC T cells (not recorded which). V and J are TRBV12-3 or TRBV12-4 and TRBJ2-3; checking the TCRdb D call of TRBD2 is not possible without DNA. This clonotype was obtained from a woman between 18 and 70 years old in good health. The CDR3 here is CASSRGGERTDTQYF.